This T cell receptor beta chain was sequenced during a study of blood T cell repertoires in COVID-19. Across the whole study: Specimens from acute and convalescent COVID-19 originated in the United States, Italy and Spain. T cells, B-cell-depleted T cells, or PBMCs supplied cDNA or gDNA.

Germline values: CDR1 MNHGY, CDR2 SVAAGI. The V end was cut by 2 bases, the J end by 0 bases, with 8 bases between. The CDR3 contains 15 residues. Source study methods: It was from reference gene primer amplification that nucleated cell counts were estimated. Sequencing was performed with immunoSEQ multiplex PCR; in TCRdb, only in-frame clones are kept and a portion is missing. V and J calls and clone size are given by that table; D and trimming were obtained from the DNA. The repertoire holds 60,000 or so clones, with 80% to 90% as singletons. The chain is built from TRBV6-9 and TRBJ2-1; TRBD1 might be the D (5 bases). Source material: peripheral blood. The clonotype comes from a man in his sixties with acute or convalescent COVID-19. CDR3 sequence: CASSYRGSSYNEQFF. In DNA form, the CDR3 reads TGTGCCAGCAGTTATAGGGGTAGCTCCTACAATGAGCAGTTCTTC.